This TCR beta chain came from a study of response to subunit inactivated influenza vaccine. TCRdb reanalysed the RT-PCR reads using MiXCR and keeps one entry per CDR3 protein. The sample yields hundreds of thousands of distinct CDR3 sequences, approximately 15% seen once. Study-wide results and caveats: Researchers suggested that each seasonal influenza vaccination recruits few new T cells.

There are 15 residues in the CDR3. A few counts support this clonotype. The target antigen is unknown. Sequencing was performed on PBMCs from blood, taken less than 15 days before vaccination. The receptor comes from a man aged 50 or older who received an inactivated influenza vaccine. J is TRBJ2-7 and V is TRBV21-1; TRBD2 is the table's D call, not checked against the DNA. TRBV21-1 is a known pseudogene. The CDR3 nucleotides are TGTGCCAGCAGCAAATCTCCAGCGGGGGTCCTGGAGCAGTACTTC. It is translated as CASSKSPAGVLEQYF.